Following are 24 T cell receptor beta chains from one sample sequenced in a study of T-cell reconstitution after alpha-beta-depleted transplantation in children. For TCRbeta, the library was prepared with unique molecular identifiers. Each CDR3 protein is one row after TCRdb ran MiXCR on the PCR reads. The sample consists of about 580,000 distinct CDR3 sequences, 23% of them appearing once. This specimen consisted of PBMCs, mostly from graft donor cells, obtained 360 days after TCRalphabeta/CD19-depleted stem cell transplant. These receptors originate from a boy under two years old who had a stem cell transplant for acute myeloid leukemia, so the T cells may come from the graft donor.

The V and J genes are TRBV6-2 or TRBV6-3 and TRBJ1-5; D gene unclear. The V end lost 2 bases, the J end lost 0 bases, and 11 bases lay between the germline ends. The CDR3 consists of 16 residues. Germline V CDR1 and CDR2: MNHEY, SVGEGT. The CDR3 DNA reads TGTGCCAGCAGTTACGGACCGACTCCTAGCAATCAGCCCCAGCATTTT. Its protein product is CASSYGPTPSNQPQHF.

This clonotype was seen only a few times. V gene TRBV20-1 combines with J gene TRBJ2-5; D gene uncertain. V was pared by 4 bases and J by 2 bases, with 8 bases between. Germline V gene sequence: CDR1 DFQATT, CDR2 SNEGSKA (reference sequence). The CDR3 length is 12 residues. The CDR3 sequence: CSATDWQETQYF. The CDR3 DNA follows: TGCAGTGCTACCGACTGGCAAGAGACCCAGTACTTC.

Concerning this clonotype: Since a much larger clone is just one base distant, this may be a read error. This chain links TRBV12-3 or TRBV12-4 with TRBJ2-7; 7 nucleotides line up with TRBD1. CDR3 length: 13 amino acids. J was trimmed by 2 bases and V by 6 bases; bases with no gene match: 4. CDR3 amino acids: CASRGGQTYEQYF. The CDR3 DNA sequence: TGTGCCAGCAGAGGGGGACAGACCTACGAGCAGTACTTC.

The table lists this clonotype with many counts. This chain joins TRBV29-1 and TRBJ1-1; perhaps TRBD1 as D (6 bases). Germline V lookup: CDR1 SQVTM, CDR2 ANQGSEA. The CDR3 has 12 residues. Trimming removed 6 bases from V and 1 base from J, with 9 bases in between. The CDR3 DNA reads as TGCAGCGTGACCAGGGGGAACACTGAAGCTTTCTTT. Translation gives CSVTRGNTEAFF.

The DNA of the CDR3 is TGTGCCAGCAGCTTAGGTGCGGTGGGGGAACAGGGTGAGCAGTTCTTC. Residues: CASSLGAVGEQGEQFF. The chain has TRBV7-2 and TRBJ2-1; D possibly corresponds to TRBD1 (6 bases). The ends were cut back, 1 base at V and 9 bases at J, with 19 bases in the middle. Germline V gives CDR1 SGHTA, CDR2 FQGNSA. The CDR3 extends over 16 amino acids.

J is TRBJ2-4 and V is TRBV5-1, with D maybe TRBD2 (7 bases). Trimming removed 0 bases at V and 5 bases at J, with 9 bases between. The CDR3 length is 14 residues. Germline V lookup: CDR1 SGHRS, CDR2 YFSETQ. DNA of the CDR3: TGCGCCAGCAGCTTGGGAGGGGGGGAAAACATTCAGTACTTC. It is translated as CASSLGGGENIQYF.

In its sample, this clonotype was seen many times. The CDR3 spells CASSSTDSDFYEQYF. DNA for the CDR3: TGTGCCAGCAGTTCCACGGACAGCGACTTCTACGAGCAGTACTTC. The chain carries TRBV12-3 or TRBV12-4 and TRBJ2-7; D may be TRBD1 (6 bases). V lost 4 bases and J lost 3, with 16 bases in between. This CDR3 comprises 15 residues.

This clonotype was recorded many times. The rearrangement uses TRBV4-3 and TRBJ2-1; D is uncertain. Trimming left V 4 bases short and J 5 bases short, with 12 bases between. Germline CDR1 reads LGHNA; CDR2 reads YSLEER. The CDR3 spans 14 residues. CDR3 sequence (DNA): TGCGCCAGCAGCCCCTCGACGGGTAACAATGAGCAGTTCTTC. Translation gives CASSPSTGNNEQFF.

This clonotype appeared a few times. The chain couples TRBV25-1 to TRBJ2-1; no definite D call. This CDR3 comprises 13 residues. Germline CDR1 reads MGHDK; CDR2 reads SYGVNS. The V and J ends lost 6 bases and 8 bases respectively, with 14 bases between them. CDR3 residues: CASSPRHSHEQFF. The CDR3, as DNA: TGTGCCAGCAGCCCCAGACATTCCCATGAGCAGTTCTTC.

Only a few counts were recorded for this clonotype. Here the CDR3 reads CASSFSRGTDTQYF. In DNA form, the CDR3 reads TGTGCCAGCAGCTTTAGTAGGGGGACAGATACGCAGTATTTT. This chain uses TRBV7-9 with TRBJ2-3; D is perhaps TRBD1 (6 bases). CDR1 is SEHNR and CDR2 is FQNEAQ in the germline V gene (reference sequence). The CDR3 sequence is 14 residues long. V gave up 3 bases and J gave up 3 bases, with 10 bases separating them.

CDR3 loop: CSARESGATEAFF. The DNA of the CDR3 is TGCAGTGCTAGAGAATCAGGGGCCACTGAAGCTTTCTTT. This rearrangement joins TRBV20-1 to TRBJ1-1; TRBD1 might be the D (6 bases). Germline V lookup: CDR1 DFQATT, CDR2 SNEGSKA (reference sequence). V lost 0 bases and J lost 4, with 9 bases in between. This CDR3 comprises 13 residues.

The CDR3 spells CASSLGTALPYEQYV. The CDR3 coding sequence is TGTGCCAGCAGTTTGGGGACAGCCCTACCCTACGAGCAGTACGTC. The chain has TRBV28 and TRBJ2-7; TRBD1 matches at 7 bases. CDR1 and CDR2 (germline): MDHEN, SYDVKM. The CDR3 consists of 15 residues. V lost 3 bases and J lost 2; bases outside the gene matches: 7.

This clonotype has a handful of counts. V is TRBV7-9 and J is TRBJ2-3, with 11 bases matching TRBD2. Germline CDR1 is SEHNR and CDR2 is FQNEAQ (reference sequence). J gave up 0 bases and V 6 bases, and 5 bases lay outside the gene matches. There are 16 residues in the CDR3. The CDR3 reads CASRPTSGGSTDTQYF. The CDR3 region has the DNA TGTGCCAGCAGGCCTACTAGCGGGGGAAGCACAGATACGCAGTATTTT.

The J gene is TRBJ1-5, the V gene TRBV12-3 or TRBV12-4, with D hard to call. V lost 4 bases, J lost 3 bases, and 10 bases lay in between. This CDR3 has 14 amino acids. The CDR3 DNA follows: TGTGCCAGCAGTTCATTATTGTTCAATCAGCCCCAGCATTTT. It specifies CASSSLLFNQPQHF.

This clonotype was observed a single time. The CDR3 DNA sequence: TGTGCCAGCAGCCAGGCGGGACTGTCCGTTTACAATGAGCAGTTCTTC. This sequence encodes CASSQAGLSVYNEQFF. The chain recombines TRBV3-1 with TRBJ2-1; TRBD2 is a possible D gene (6 bases). The CDR3 sequence is 16 residues long. Germline V gene lookup returns CDR1 LGHDT and CDR2 YNNKEL (reference sequence). Trimming pared 3 bases from V and 4 bases from J, leaving 16 bases between.

This clonotype was detected only once. CDR3 in amino acids: CASTPEGVSFSPNYEQYV. The CDR3 coding sequence is TGTGCCAGCACCCCCGAGGGGGTAAGTTTCTCACCCAACTACGAGCAGTACGTC. The chain has TRBV21-1 and TRBJ2-7; the table assigns TRBD1, which was not confirmed against the DNA. TRBV21-1 is designated a pseudogene. The CDR3 runs 18 residues.

This clonotype was seen a handful of times. V is TRBV20-1 and J is TRBJ2-3; D might be TRBD1 (5 bases). The CDR3 contains 15 residues. V was trimmed by 0 bases and J by 6 bases, leaving 16 bases between them. Germline values: CDR1 DFQATT, CDR2 SNEGSKA (reference sequence). The chain's CDR3 is CSARDLGQALDTQYF. Written as DNA, the CDR3 is TGCAGTGCTAGAGATCTGGGGCAAGCCCTCGATACGCAGTATTTT.

Ten or more counts support this clonotype. The chain employs TRBV12-3 or TRBV12-4 and TRBJ1-5; D unclear. V was shortened by 6 bases and J by 1 base, with 1 base between the two germline ends. The CDR3 consists of 11 residues. The CDR3 region is CASSSNQPQHF. The CDR3 DNA is TGTGCCAGCAGCAGCAATCAGCCCCAGCATTTT.

The rearrangement links TRBV29-1 to TRBJ2-2; D might be TRBD1 (5 bases). This CDR3 has 14 amino acids. Germline V gene data show CDR1 as SQVTM and CDR2 as ANQGSEA. Trimming cost V 6 bases and J 0 bases, with 11 bases left between them. The CDR3 sequence is CSVRGPANTGELFF. CDR3 nucleotides: TGCAGCGTAAGGGGCCCGGCGAACACCGGGGAGCTGTTTTTT.

A note on this clonotype: This may come from a read error, since a much larger clone is one base off. The chain has TRBV13 and TRBJ1-1; D perhaps matches TRBD1 (5 bases). V dropped 5 bases and J dropped 6 bases, with 10 bases sitting between them. The germline V gene encodes CDR1 PRHDT and CDR2 FYEKMQ (reference sequence). CDR3 size: 12 residues. The CDR3 bases are TGTGCCAGCAGCCCGGGACGTGCTGAAGCTTTCTTT. Translated: CASSPGRAEAFF.

Many counts were recorded for this clonotype. The chain combines TRBV29-1 with TRBJ2-2; D is tentatively TRBD1 or TRBD2 (6 bases each). This CDR3 region has 16 residues. V lost 0 bases and J lost 0, with 11 bases in between. CDR1 SQVTM and CDR2 ANQGSEA come from the germline V gene. CDR3 in amino acids: CSVEDGGTTNTGELFF. CDR3 bases: TGCAGCGTTGAAGATGGAGGGACAACGAACACCGGGGAGCTGTTTTTT.

This clonotype was observed a handful of times. The rearrangement joins TRBV20-1 to TRBJ2-3, with TRBD2 identical over 7 bases. Looked up from germline, CDR1 is DFQATT and CDR2 is SNEGSKA (reference sequence). This CDR3 has 15 amino acids. J was trimmed by 1 base and V by 5 bases; bases with no gene match: 9. The DNA of the CDR3 is TGCAGTGCTCCCAACCGGGGGGTGGGCACAGATACGCAGTATTTT. Translation gives CSAPNRGVGTDTQYF.

The gene calls are TRBV20-1 and TRBJ1-4; tentatively, D is TRBD1 (5 bases). Trimming removed 2 bases from V and 2 bases from J, with 12 bases in between. The CDR3 has 15 amino acids. Germline V gives CDR1 DFQATT, CDR2 SNEGSKA (reference sequence). The CDR3 loop reads CSARPAGLTNEKLFF. The CDR3 region has the DNA TGCAGTGCTAGACCCGCAGGGCTGACTAATGAAAAACTGTTTTTT.

This clonotype was seen a few times. V gene TRBV6-1 combines with J gene TRBJ2-2, with D hard to call. Trimming shortened V by 6 bases and J by 5 bases, and 13 bases separated the two germline ends. The CDR3 consists of 14 residues. Per germline, CDR1 MNHNS and CDR2 SASEGT. The CDR3 is CASSPTTRTGELFF. Written as DNA, the CDR3 is TGTGCCAGCAGCCCCACAACGCGGACCGGGGAGCTGTTTTTT.